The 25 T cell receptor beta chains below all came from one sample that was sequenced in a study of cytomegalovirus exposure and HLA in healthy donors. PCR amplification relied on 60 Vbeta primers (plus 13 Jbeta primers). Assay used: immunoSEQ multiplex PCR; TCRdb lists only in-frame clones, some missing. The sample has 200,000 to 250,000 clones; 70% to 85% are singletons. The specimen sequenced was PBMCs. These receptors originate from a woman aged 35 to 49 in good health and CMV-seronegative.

The CDR3 bases are TGTGCCAGCAGCCACCCCAGGGCTAGCGCCCAAAGAAATGAGCAGTTCTTC. Translation: CASSHPRASAQRNEQFF. The V and J genes are TRBV7-2 and TRBJ2-1, with a tentative D call TRBD2 (6 bases). Germline V gives CDR1 SGHTA, CDR2 FQGNSA. CDR3 length: 17 residues. Trimming took off 5 bases at V and 7 bases at J, with 24 bases between the two ends.

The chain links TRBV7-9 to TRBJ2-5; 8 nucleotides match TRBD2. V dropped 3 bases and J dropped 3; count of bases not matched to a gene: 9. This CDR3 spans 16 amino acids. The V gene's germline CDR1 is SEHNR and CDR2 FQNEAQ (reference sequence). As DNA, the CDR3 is TGTGCCAGCAGCTTTGGTCTGAGTAGCGGGGAAGAGACCCAGTACTTC. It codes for CASSFGLSSGEETQYF.

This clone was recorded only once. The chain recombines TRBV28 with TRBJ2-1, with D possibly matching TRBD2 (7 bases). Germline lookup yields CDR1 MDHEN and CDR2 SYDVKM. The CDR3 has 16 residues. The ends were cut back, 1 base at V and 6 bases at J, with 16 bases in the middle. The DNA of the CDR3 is TGTGCCAGCAGTTTATTGGCTACAGGGAGGGGCAATGAGCAGTTCTTC. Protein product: CASSLLATGRGNEQFF.

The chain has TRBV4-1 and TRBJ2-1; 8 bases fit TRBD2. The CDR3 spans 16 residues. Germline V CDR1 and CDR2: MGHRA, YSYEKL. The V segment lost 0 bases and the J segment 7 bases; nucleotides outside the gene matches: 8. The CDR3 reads CASSQDRGGGPNEQFF. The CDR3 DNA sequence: TGCGCCAGCAGCCAAGATCGCGGCGGGGGGCCGAATGAGCAGTTCTTC.

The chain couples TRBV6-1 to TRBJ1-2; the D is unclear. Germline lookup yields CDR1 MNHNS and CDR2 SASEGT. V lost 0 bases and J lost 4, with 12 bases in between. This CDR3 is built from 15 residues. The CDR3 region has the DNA TGTGCCAGCAGTGAAGCGTCGGGGTTCGGCTATGGCTACACCTTC. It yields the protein CASSEASGFGYGYTF.

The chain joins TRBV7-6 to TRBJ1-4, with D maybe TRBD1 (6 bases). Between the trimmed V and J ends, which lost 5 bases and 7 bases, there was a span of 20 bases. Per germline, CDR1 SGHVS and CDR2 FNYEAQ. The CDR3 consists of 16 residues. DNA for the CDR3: TGTGCCAGCAGCGTAGGGGTGGGGGGGCTTGGTGAAAAACTGTTTTTT. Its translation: CASSVGVGGLGEKLFF.

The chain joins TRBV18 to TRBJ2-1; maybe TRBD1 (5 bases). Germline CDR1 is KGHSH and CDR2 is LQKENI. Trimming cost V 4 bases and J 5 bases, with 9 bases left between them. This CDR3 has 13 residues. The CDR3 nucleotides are TGTGCCAGCTCACAACAGGTCCACAATGAGCAGTTCTTC. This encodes CASSQQVHNEQFF.

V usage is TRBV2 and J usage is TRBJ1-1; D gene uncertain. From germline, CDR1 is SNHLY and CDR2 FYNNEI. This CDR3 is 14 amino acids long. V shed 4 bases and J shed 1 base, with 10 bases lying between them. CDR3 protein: CASSAQVGNTEAFF. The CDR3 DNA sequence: TGTGCCAGCAGTGCGCAGGTTGGGAACACTGAAGCTTTCTTT.

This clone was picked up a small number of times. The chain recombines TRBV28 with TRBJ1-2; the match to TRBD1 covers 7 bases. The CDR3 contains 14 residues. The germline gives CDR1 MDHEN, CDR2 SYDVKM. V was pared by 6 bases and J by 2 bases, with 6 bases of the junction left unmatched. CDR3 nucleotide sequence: TGTGCCAGCAGGCCCCCGGGACAGAACTATGGCTACACCTTC. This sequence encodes CASRPPGQNYGYTF.

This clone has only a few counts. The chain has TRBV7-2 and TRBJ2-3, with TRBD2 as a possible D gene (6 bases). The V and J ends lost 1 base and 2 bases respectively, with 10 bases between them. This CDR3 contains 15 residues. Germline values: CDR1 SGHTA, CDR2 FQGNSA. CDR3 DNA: TGTGCCAGCAGCTTAGTTTGGGGGGTCACAGATACGCAGTATTTT. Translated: CASSLVWGVTDTQYF.

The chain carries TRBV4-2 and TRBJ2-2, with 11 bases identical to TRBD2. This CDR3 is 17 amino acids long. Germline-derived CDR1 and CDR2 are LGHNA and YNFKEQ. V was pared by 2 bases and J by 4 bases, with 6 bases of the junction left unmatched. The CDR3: CASSQSVAGGSTGELFF. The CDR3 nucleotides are TGTGCCAGCAGCCAATCAGTAGCGGGGGGGTCCACCGGGGAGCTGTTTTTT.

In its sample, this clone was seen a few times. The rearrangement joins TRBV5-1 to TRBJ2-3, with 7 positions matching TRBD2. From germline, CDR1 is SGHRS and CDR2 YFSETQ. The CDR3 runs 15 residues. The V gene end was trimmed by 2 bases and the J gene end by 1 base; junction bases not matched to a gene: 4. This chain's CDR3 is CASSLRGVGTDTQYF. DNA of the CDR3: TGCGCCAGCAGCTTACGGGGGGTAGGCACAGATACGCAGTATTTT.

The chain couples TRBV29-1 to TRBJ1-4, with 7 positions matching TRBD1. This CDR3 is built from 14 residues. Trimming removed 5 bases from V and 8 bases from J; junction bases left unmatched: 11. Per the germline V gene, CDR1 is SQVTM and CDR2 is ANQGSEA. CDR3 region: CSVTHDRAREKLFF. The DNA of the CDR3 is TGCAGCGTTACGCATGACAGGGCCCGAGAAAAACTGTTTTTT.

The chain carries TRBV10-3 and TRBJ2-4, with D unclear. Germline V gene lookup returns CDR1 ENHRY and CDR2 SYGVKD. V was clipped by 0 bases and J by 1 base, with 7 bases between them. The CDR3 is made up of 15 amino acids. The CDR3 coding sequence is TGTGCCATCAGTGAGTCGTCTGCGGCCAAAAACATTCAGTACTTC. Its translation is CAISESSAAKNIQYF.

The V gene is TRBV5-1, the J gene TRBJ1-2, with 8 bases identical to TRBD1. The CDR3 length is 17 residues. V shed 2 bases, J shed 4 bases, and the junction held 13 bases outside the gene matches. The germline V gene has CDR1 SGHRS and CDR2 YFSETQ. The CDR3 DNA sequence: TGCGCCAGCAGCTTTGGCAGCCGGGACAGGAGTACCTATGGCTACACCTTC. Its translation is CASSFGSRDRSTYGYTF.

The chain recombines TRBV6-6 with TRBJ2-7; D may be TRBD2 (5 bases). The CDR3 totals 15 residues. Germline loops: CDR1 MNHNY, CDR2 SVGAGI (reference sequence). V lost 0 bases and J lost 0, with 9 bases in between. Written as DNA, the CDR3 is TGTGCCAGCAGTTACTCGAATAGCGCCTCCTACGAGCAGTACTTC. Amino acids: CASSYSNSASYEQYF.

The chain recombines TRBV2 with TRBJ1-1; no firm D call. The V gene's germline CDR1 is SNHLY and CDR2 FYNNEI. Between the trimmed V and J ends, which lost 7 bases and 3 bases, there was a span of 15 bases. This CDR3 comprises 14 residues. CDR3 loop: CASKWEILDTEAFF. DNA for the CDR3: TGTGCCAGCAAATGGGAGATTTTGGACACTGAAGCTTTCTTT.

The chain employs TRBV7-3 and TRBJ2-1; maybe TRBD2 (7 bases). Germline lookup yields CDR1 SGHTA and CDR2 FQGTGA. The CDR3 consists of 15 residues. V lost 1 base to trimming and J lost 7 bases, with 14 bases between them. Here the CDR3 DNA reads TGTGCCAGCAGCTTAAACGGGGGGCAAACAAATGAGCAGTTCTTC. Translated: CASSLNGGQTNEQFF.

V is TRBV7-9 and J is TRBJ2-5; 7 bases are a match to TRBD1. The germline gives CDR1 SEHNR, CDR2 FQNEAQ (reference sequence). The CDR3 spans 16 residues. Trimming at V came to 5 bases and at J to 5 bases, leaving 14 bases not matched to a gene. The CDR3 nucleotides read TGTGCCAGCAGCCCCCTAGGGACAGCCCCACGGGAGACCCAGTACTTC. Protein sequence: CASSPLGTAPRETQYF.

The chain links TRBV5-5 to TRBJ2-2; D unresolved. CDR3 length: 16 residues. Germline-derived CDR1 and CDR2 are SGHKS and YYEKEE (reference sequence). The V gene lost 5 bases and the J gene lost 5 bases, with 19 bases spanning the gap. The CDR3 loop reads CASSPWVRVNTGELFF. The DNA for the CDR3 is TGTGCCAGCAGTCCTTGGGTCCGGGTTAATACCGGGGAGCTGTTTTTT. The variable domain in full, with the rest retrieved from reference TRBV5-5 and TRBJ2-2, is DAGVTQSPTHLIKTRGQQVTLRCSPISGHKSVSWYQQVLGQGPQFIFQYYEKEERGRGNFPDRFSARQFPNYSSELNVNALLLGDSALYLCASSPWVRVNTGELFFGEGSRLTVL.

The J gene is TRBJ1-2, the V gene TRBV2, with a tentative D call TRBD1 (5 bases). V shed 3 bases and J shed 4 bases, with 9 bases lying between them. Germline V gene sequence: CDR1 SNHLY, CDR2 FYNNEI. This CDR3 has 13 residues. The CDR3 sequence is CASSDRAPYGYTF. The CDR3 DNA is TGTGCCAGCAGTGACAGGGCCCCCTATGGCTACACCTTC.

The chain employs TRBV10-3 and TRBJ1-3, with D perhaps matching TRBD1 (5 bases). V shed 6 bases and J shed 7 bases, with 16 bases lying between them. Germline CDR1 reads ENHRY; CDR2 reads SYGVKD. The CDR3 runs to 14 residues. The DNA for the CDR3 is TGTGCCATCAGCTCGAGGACATTCGGCAACACCATATATTTT. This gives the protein CAISSRTFGNTIYF.

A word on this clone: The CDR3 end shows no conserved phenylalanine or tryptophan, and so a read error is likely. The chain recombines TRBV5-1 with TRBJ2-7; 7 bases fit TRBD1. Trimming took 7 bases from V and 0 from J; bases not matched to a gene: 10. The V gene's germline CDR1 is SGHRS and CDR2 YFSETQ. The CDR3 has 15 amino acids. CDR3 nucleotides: TGCGCCAGCGCGAAAACAGGGGAGTCCTCCTACGAGCAGTACCTC. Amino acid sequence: CASAKTGESSYEQYL.

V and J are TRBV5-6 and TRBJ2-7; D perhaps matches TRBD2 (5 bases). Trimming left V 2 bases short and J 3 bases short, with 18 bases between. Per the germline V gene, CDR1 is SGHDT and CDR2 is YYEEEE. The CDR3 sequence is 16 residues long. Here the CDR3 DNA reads TGTGCCAGCAGCTTTGTGTCGGGGAAAGTACACTACGAGCAGTACTTC. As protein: CASSFVSGKVHYEQYF. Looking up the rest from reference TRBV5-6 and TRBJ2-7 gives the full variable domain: DAGVTQSPTHLIKTRGQQVTLRCSPKSGHDTVSWYQQALGQGPQFIFQYYEEEERQRGNFPDRFSGHQFPNYSSELNVNALLLGDSALYLCASSFVSGKVHYEQYFGPGTRLTVT.

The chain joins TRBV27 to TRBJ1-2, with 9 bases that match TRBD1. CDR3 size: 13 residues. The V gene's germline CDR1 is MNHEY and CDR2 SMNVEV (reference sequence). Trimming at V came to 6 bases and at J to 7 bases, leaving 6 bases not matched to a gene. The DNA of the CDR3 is TGTGCCAGCAGCCTGGACAGGGGAGGTGGCTACACCTTC. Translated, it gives CASSLDRGGGYTF.